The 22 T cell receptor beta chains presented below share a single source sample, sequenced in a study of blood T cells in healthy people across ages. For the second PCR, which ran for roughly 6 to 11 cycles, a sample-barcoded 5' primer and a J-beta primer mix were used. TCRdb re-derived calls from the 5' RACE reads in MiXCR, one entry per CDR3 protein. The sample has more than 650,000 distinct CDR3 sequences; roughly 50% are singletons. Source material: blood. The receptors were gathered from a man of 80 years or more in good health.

The CDR3 is CASNSLGQGETQYF. DNA of the CDR3: TGCGCCAGCAATTCGCTTGGACAGGGGGAGACCCAGTACTTC. The chain joins TRBV5-1 to TRBJ2-5, with 9 positions matching TRBD1. The CDR3 is 14 amino acids. J was trimmed by 5 bases and V by 6 bases; bases with no gene match: 8. The germline V gene encodes CDR1 SGHRS and CDR2 YFSETQ.

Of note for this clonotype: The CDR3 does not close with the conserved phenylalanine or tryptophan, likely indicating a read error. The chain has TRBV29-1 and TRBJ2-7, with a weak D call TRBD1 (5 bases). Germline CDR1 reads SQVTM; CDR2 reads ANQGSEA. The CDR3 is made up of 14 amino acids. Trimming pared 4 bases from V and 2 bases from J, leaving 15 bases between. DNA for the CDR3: TGCAGCGTTGTAACGGCAGGGCCCACCTACGAGCAGTACTTG. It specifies CSVVTAGPTYEQYL.

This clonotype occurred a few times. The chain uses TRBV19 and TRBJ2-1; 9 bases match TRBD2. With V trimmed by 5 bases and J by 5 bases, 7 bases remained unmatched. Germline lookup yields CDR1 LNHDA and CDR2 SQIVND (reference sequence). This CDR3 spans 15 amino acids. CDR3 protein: CASSSSGRPNNEQFF. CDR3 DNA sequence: TGTGCCAGTAGTTCCAGCGGGAGGCCTAACAATGAGCAGTTCTTC.

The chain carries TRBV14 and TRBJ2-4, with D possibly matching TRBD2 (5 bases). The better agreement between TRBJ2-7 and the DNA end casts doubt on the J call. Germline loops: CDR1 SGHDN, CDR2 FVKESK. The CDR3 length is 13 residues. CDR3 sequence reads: CASSQVRGHEQYF. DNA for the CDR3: TGTGCCAGCAGCCAAGTTCGAGGGCACGAGCAGTACTTC.

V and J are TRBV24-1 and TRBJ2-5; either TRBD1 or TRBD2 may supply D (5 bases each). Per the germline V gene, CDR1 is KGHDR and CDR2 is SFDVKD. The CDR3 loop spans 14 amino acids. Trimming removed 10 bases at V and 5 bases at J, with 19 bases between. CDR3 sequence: CATSGTDLGETQYF. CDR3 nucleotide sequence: TGTGCCACGTCCGGGACGGACTTAGGGGAGACCCAGTACTTC.

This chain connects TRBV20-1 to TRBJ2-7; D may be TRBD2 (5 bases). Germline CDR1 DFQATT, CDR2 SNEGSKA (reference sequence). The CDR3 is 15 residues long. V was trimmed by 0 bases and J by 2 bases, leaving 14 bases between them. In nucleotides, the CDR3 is TGCAGTGCTAGAGATCCCTCCACTAGTCCCTACGAGCAGTACTTC. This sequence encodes CSARDPSTSPYEQYF.

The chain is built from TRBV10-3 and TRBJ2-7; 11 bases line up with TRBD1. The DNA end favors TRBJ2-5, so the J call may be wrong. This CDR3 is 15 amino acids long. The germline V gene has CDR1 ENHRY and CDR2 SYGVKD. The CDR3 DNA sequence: TGTGCCATCAGTGAGTCGGGGACAGGGGGAGAGACCCAGTACTTC. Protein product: CAISESGTGGETQYF.

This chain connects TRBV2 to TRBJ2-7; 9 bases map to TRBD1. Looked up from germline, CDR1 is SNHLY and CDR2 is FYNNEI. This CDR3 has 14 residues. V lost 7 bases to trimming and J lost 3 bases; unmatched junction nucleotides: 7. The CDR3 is CASTRTGVSYEQYF. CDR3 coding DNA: TGTGCCAGCACCCGGACAGGGGTCAGCTACGAGCAGTACTTC.

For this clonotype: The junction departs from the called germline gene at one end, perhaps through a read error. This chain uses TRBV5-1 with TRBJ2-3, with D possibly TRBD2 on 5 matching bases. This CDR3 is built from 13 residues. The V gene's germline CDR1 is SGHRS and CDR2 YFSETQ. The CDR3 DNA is TGCGCCAGCAGCTTCCCGACCGGGGATACGCGGTATTTT. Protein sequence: CASSFPTGDTRYF.

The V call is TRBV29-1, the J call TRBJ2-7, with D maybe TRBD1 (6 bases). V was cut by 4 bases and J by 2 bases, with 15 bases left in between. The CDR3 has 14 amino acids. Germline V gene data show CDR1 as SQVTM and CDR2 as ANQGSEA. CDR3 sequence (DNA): TGCAGCGTTGTAGGTGACAGGAGCCCCTACGAGCAGTACTTC. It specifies CSVVGDRSPYEQYF.

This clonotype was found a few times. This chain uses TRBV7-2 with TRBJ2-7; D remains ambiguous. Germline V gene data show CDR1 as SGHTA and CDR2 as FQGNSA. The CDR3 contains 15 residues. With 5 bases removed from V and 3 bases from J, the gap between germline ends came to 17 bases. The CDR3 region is CASSQGQPRLYEQYF. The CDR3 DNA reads TGTGCCAGCAGCCAAGGCCAGCCCCGACTCTACGAGCAGTACTTC.

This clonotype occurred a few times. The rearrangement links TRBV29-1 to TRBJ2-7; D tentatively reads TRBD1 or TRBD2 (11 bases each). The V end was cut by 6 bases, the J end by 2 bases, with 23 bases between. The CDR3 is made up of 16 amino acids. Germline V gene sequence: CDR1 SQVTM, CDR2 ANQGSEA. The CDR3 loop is CSVRDRGTSGTYEQYF. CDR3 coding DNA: TGCAGCGTGAGGGACAGGGGGACTAGCGGTACCTACGAGCAGTACTTC.

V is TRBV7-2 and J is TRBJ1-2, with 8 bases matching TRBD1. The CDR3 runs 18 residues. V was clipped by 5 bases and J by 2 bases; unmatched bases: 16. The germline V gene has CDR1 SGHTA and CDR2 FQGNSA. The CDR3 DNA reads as TGTGCCAGCAGCGGAGCCCCAGGGGGCCGCTCCGAGAACTATGGCTACACCTTC. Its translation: CASSGAPGGRSENYGYTF.

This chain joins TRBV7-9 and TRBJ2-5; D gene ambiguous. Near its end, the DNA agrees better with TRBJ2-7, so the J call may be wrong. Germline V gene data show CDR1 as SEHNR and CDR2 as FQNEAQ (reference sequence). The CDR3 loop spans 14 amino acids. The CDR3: CASSLVGQINEQYF. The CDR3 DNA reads TGTGCCAGCAGCTTAGTCGGGCAGATCAACGAGCAGTACTTC.

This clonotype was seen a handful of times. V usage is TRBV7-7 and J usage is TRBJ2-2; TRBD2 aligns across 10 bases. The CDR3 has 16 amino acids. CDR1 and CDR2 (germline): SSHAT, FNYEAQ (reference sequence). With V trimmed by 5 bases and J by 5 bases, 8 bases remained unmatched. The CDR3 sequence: CASSLSSGRNTGELFF. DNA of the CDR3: TGTGCCAGCAGCCTCTCTAGCGGGAGAAATACCGGGGAGCTGTTTTTT.

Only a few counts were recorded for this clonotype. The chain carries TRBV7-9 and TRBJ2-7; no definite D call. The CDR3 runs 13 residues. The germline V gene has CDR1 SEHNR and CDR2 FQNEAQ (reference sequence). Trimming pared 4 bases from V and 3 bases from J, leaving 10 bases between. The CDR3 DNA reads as TGTGCCAGCAGCTACGGACGGCTCTACGAGCAGTACTTC. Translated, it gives CASSYGRLYEQYF.

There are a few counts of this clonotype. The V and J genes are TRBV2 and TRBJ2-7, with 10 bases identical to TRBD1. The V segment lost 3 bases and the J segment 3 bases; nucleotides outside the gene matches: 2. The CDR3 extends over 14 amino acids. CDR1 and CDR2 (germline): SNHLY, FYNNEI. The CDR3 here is CASSEGQGNYEQYF. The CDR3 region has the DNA TGTGCCAGCAGTGAGGGACAGGGGAACTACGAGCAGTACTTC.

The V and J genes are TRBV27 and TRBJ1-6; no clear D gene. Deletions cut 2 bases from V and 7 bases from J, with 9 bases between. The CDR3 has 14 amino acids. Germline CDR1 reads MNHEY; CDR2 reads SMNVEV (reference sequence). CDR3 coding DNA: TGTGCCAGCAGTTTAAGTTTGGAGAATTCACCCCTCCACTTT. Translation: CASSLSLENSPLHF.

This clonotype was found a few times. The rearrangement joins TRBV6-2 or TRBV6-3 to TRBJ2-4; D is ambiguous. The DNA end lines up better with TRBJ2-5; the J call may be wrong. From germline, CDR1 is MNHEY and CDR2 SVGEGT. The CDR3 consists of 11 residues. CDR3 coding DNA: TGTGCCAGCAGTTACGGGCGGACCCAGTACTTC. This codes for CASSYGRTQYF.

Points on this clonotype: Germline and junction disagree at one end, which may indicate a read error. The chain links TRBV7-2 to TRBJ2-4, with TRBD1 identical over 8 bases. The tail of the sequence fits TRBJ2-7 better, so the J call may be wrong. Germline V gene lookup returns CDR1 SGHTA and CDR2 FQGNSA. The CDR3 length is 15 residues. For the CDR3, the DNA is TGTGCCAGCGGCTTAGTTGTGGACAGGGTCTACGAGCAGTACTTC. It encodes CASGLVVDRVYEQYF.

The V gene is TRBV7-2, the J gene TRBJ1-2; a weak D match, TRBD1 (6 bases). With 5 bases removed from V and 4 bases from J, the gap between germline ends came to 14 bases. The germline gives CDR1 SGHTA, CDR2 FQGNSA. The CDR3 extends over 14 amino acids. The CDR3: CASSPWGAGYGYTF. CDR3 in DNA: TGTGCCAGCAGCCCCTGGGGGGCGGGCTATGGCTACACCTTC. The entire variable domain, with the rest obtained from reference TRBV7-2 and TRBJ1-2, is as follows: GAGVSQSPSNKVTEKGKDVELRCDPISGHTALYWYRQSLGQGLEFLIYFQGNSAPDKSGLPSDRFSAERTGGSVSTLTIQRTQQEDSAVYLCASSPWGAGYGYTFGSGTRLTVV.

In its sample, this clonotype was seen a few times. CDR3 amino acids: CSVETPPGYQSEQFF. Here the CDR3 DNA reads TGCAGCGTAGAGACCCCACCGGGCTATCAGAGTGAGCAGTTCTTC. The rearrangement joins TRBV29-1 to TRBJ2-1; D is ambiguous. V was cut by 6 bases and J by 9 bases, with 24 bases left in between. Germline V gene sequence: CDR1 SQVTM, CDR2 ANQGSEA. CDR3 length equals 15 residues.